Given below is one T cell receptor beta chain in context. Its specificity is unknown. The record originates from a study of T cell clonotyping in hematopoietic cell transplantation. The time point: recipient sample about 28 days before transplant, after cytoreduction. Recipient blood drawn about 28 days pretransplant and days 30, 100, 180 after. The repertoire was sequenced with immunoSEQ multiplex PCR; TCRdb's copy has only in-frame clones and lacks some. The top ten hold less than 8% of the sample, which has under 30,000 clones, about 80% seen once. Study-wide results and limits: Higher Inverse Simpson Index values in graft donor and pretransplant recipient predicted broader posttransplant TCR diversity. No sorting was done, leaving CD4 and CD8 contributions mixed.

CDR3 length equals 18 residues. CDR1 is LGHNA, CDR2 YNFKEQ, per germline. The V gene lost 1 base and the J gene lost 5 bases, with 18 bases spanning the gap. The chain recombines TRBV4-2 with TRBJ1-6; D perhaps matches TRBD1 (6 bases). The sequence was collected from a woman in her 30s with chronic myeloid leukemia. Some clones in this sample may be carry-over from other donors' samples. Material: peripheral blood mononuclear cells, obtained before stem cell transplant. CDR3 sequence (DNA): TGTGCCAGCAGCCAAGGTGGGGCGGCAGGGGCAAATAATTCACCCCTCCACTTT. It specifies CASSQGGAAGANNSPLHF.